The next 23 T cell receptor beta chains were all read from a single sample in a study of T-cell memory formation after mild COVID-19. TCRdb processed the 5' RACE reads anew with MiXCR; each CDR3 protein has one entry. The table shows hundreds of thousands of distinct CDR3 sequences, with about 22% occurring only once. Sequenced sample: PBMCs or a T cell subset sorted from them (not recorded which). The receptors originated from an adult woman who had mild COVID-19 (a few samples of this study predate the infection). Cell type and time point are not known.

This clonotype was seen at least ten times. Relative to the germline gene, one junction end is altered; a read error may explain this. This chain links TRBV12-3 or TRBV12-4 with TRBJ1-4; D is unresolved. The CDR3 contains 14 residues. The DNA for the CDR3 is TGCGCCAGCAGCTTAACAGCAACTAATGAAAAACTGTTTTTT. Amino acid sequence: CASSLTATNEKLFF.

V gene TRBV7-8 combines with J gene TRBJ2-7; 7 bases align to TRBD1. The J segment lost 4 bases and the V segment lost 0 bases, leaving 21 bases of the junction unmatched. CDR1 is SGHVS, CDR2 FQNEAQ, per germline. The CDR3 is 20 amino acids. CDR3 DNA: TGTGCCAGCAGCTTAGCTTTTGCGTGGGGGCAGGGGGAAAAGGAGTACGAGCAGTACTTC. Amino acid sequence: CASSLAFAWGQGEKEYEQYF.

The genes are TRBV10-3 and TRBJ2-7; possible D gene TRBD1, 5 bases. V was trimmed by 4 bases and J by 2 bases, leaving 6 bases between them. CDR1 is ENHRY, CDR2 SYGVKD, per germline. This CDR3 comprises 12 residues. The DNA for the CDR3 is TGTGCCATCAGTGTGGACACCTACGAGCAGTACTTC. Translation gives CAISVDTYEQYF.

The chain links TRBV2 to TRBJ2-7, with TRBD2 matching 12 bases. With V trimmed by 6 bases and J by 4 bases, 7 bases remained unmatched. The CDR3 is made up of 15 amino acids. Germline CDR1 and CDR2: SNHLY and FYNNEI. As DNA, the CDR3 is TGTGCCAGCAGGGGTGGACTAGCGGGGAGTTACGAGCAGTACTTC. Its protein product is CASRGGLAGSYEQYF.

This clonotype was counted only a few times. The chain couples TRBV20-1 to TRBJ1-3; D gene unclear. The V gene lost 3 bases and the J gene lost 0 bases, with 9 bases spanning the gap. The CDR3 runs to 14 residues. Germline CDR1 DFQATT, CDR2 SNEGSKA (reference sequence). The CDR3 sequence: CSASAGGSGNTIYF. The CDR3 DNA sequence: TGCAGTGCTAGCGCGGGCGGCTCTGGAAACACCATATATTTT.

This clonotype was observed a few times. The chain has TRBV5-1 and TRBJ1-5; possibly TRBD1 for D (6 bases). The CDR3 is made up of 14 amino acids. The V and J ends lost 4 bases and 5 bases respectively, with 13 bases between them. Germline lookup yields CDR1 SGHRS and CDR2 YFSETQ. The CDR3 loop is CASSPEGVHQPQHF. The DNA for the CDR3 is TGCGCCAGCAGCCCGGAGGGGGTACATCAGCCCCAGCATTTT.

This CDR3 reads CASSLRQGRTGELFF. The CDR3, as DNA: TGCGCCAGCAGCCTTAGACAGGGTCGGACCGGGGAGCTGTTTTTT. This chain links TRBV5-1 with TRBJ2-2; 7 bases line up with TRBD1. Germline loops: CDR1 SGHRS, CDR2 YFSETQ. Trimming at V came to 4 bases and at J to 5 bases, leaving 8 bases not matched to a gene. The CDR3 is 15 residues long.

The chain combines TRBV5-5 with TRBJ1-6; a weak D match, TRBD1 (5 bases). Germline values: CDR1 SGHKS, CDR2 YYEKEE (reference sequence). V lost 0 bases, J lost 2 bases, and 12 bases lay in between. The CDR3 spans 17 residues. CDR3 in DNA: TGTGCCAGCAGCTTGGTACAAGGGGTTACCTATAATTCACCCCTCCACTTT. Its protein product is CASSLVQGVTYNSPLHF.

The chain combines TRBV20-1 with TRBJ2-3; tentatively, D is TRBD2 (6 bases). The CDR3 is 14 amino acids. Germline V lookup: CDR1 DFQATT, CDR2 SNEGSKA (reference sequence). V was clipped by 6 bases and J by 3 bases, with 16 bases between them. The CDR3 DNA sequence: TGCAGTGCAGACCGGGACTCTAGTACAGATACGCAGTATTTT. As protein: CSADRDSSTDTQYF.

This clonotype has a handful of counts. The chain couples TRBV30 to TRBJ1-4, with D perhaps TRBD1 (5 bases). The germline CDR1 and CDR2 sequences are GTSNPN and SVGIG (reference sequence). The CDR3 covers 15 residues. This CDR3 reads CAWGSPMGVNEKLFF. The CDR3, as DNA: TGTGCATGGGGGTCCCCGATGGGGGTTAATGAAAAACTGTTTTTT.

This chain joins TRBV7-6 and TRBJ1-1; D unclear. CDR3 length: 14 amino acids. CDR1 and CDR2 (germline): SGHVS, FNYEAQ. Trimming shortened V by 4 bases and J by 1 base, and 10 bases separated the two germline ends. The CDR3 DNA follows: TGTGCCAGCAGCTCCGAGGGAGGGAACACTGAAGCTTTCTTT. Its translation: CASSSEGGNTEAFF.

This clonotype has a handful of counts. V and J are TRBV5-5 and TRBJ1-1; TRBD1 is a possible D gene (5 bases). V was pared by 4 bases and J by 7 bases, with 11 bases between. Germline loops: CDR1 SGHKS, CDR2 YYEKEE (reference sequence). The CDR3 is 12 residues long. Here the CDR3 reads CASSLGVGEAFF. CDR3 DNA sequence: TGTGCCAGCAGCCTGGGGGTGGGTGAAGCTTTCTTT.

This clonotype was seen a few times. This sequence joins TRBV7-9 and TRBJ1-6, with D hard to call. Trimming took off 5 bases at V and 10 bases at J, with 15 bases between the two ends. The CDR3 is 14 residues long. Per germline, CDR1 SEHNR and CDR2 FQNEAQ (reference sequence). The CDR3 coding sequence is TGTGCCAGCAGCCAAAGCGGGAATCAGTCACCCCTCCACTTT. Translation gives CASSQSGNQSPLHF.

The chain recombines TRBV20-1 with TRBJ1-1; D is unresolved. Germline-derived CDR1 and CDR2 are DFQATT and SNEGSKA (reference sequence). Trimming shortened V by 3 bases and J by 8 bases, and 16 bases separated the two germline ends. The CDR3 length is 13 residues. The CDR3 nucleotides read TGCAGTGCTAGCACATCGATGGCCATCGAAGCTTTCTTT. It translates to CSASTSMAIEAFF.

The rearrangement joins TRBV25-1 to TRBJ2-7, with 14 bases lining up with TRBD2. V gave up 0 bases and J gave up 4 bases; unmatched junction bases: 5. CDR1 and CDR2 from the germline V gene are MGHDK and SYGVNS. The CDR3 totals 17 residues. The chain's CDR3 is CASSEYVGTSGGYEQYF. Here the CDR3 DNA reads TGTGCCAGCAGTGAATACGTAGGGACTAGCGGGGGTTACGAGCAGTACTTC.

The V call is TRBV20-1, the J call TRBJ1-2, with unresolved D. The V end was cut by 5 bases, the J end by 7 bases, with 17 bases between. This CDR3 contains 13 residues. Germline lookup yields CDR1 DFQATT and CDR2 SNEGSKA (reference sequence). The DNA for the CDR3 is TGCAGTGCTCCCGGAATTGCTCCCGGTGGCTACACCTTC. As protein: CSAPGIAPGGYTF.

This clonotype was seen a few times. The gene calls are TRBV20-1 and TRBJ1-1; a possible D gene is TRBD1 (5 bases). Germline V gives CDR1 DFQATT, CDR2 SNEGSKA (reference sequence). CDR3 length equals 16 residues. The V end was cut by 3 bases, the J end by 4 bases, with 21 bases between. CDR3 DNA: TGCAGTGCTAGCCGGTCAGGGTTGGGGCAGGTCACTGAAGCTTTCTTT. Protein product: CSASRSGLGQVTEAFF.

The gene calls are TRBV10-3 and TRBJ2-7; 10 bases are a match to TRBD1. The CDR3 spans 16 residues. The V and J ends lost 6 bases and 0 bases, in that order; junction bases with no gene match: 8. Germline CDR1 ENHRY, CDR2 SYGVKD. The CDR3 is CAIRGTGDSSSYEQYF. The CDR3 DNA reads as TGTGCCATCAGGGGGACAGGGGACTCGAGCTCCTACGAGCAGTACTTC.

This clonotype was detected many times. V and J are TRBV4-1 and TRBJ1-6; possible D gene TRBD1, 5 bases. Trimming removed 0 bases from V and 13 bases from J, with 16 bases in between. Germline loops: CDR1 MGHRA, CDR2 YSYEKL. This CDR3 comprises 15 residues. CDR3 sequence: CASSQEGDLGLPLHF. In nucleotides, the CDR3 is TGCGCCAGCAGCCAAGAGGGTGACCTGGGGCTCCCCCTCCACTTT.

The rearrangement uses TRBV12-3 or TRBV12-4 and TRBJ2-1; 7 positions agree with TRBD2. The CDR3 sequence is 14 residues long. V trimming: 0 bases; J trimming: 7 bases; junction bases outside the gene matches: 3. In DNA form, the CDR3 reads TGTGCCAGCAGTTTAGCGGGAGGGTGGAATGAGCAGTTCTTC. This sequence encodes CASSLAGGWNEQFF.

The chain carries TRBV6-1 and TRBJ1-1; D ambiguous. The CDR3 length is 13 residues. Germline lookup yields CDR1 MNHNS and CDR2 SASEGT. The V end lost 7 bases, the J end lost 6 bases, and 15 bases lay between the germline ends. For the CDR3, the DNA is TGTGCCAGCATCCTCCCGATTGGGGCTGAAGCTTTCTTT. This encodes CASILPIGAEAFF.

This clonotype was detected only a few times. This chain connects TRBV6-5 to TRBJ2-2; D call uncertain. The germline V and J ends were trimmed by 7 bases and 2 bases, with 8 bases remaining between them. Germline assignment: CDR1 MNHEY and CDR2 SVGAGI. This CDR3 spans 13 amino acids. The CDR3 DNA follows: TGTGCCAGCACTTGGATTAACACCGGGGAGCTGTTTTTT. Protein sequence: CASTWINTGELFF.

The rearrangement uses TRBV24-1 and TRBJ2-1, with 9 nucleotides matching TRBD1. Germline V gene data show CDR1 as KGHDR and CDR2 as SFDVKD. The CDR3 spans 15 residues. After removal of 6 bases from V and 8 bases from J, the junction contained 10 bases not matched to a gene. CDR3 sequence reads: CATSRPGQGSDEQFF. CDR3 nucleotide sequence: TGTGCCACCAGTCGGCCAGGACAGGGGTCTGATGAGCAGTTCTTC.